This T cell receptor (beta chain) is from a study of T cells in Graves' hyperthyroidism and ophthalmopathy. In the study overall: Pretreatment peripheral blood was obtained at initial diagnosis.

The source material, RNA transcripts, was used to amplify TCR beta CDR3 regions. The HTBI primer set drove a first-round RT-PCR of the TCR CDR3. A single record per CDR3 protein comes from TCRdb applying MiXCR to the multiplex PCR reads. Counted here are a few hundred thousand distinct CDR3 sequences, less than 20% occurring once; the ten biggest clones make up 40% to 65%. This clonotype was observed many times. The antigen is unknown. Whole-study findings and limits: Onset of ophthalmopathy came a median approximately 6.8 months after the model predicted it.

This CDR3 comprises 14 residues. Germline V lookup: CDR1 SNHLY, CDR2 FYNNEI. Between the trimmed V and J ends, which lost 8 bases and 2 bases, there was a span of 14 bases. The sequenced sample consisted of blood. The rearrangement uses TRBV2 and TRBJ2-3, with D perhaps matching TRBD1 (7 bases). The source is a woman aged 45-65 years with Graves' hyperthyroidism. CDR3 region: CASGTADYTDTQYF. As DNA, the CDR3 is TGTGCCAGCGGGACAGCGGACTACACAGATACGCAGTATTTT.